This entry concerns a single T cell receptor beta chain. Assay: immunoSEQ multiplex PCR; the TCRdb copy retains only in-frame clones and omits some. The sample contains around 62,000 clones, 95% to 98% of which appear only once. The data are from a study of technical replicates of blood from a few donors. The CDR3 contains 14 residues. CDR1 is SGHRS and CDR2 is YFSETQ in the germline V gene. Trimming cost V 2 bases and J 7 bases; bases outside gene matches: 9. What was sequenced was T cells isolated from PBMCs. The source is a human donor in good health. J is TRBJ2-7 and V is TRBV5-1; 7 bases are shared with TRBD1. The CDR3 protein is CASSLRGLMREQYF. In nucleotides, the CDR3 is TGCGCCAGCAGCTTAAGGGGGCTGATGAGAGAGCAGTACTTC.